This TCR beta chain was obtained from a study of blood T cells in healthy people across ages. Study-wide points: It was not possible, with unsorted PBMCs, to conclusively compare naive and antigen-experienced cells.

As regards this clonotype: The antigen is not known. This could be a read error, since a much larger clone is one nucleotide away.

In terms of origin and age, donors were healthy Caucasian individuals from Russia aged 6 to 90. V was shortened by 6 bases and J by 13 bases, with 16 bases between the two germline ends. The CDR3 has 12 residues. Looked up from germline, CDR1 is MNHNY and CDR2 is SVGAGI (reference sequence). A J-beta primer mix and a sample-barcoded 5' primer were used in a second PCR of about 6 to 12 cycles. Each of the cDNA molecules was tagged by a template-switch adaptor with 12 random nucleotides. TCRdb called the 5' RACE reads again in MiXCR, with one record for every CDR3 protein. Here the sample spans 600,000 or so distinct CDR3 sequences, roughly 31% being singletons.

The sequence derives from a woman over 75 in good health. Sequenced sample: blood. The rearrangement joins TRBV6-6 to TRBJ2-1, with D maybe TRBD1 (6 bases). The CDR3 is CASSWDTRTQFF. Here the CDR3 DNA reads TGTGCCAGCAGCTGGGACACTCGGACCCAGTTCTTC.